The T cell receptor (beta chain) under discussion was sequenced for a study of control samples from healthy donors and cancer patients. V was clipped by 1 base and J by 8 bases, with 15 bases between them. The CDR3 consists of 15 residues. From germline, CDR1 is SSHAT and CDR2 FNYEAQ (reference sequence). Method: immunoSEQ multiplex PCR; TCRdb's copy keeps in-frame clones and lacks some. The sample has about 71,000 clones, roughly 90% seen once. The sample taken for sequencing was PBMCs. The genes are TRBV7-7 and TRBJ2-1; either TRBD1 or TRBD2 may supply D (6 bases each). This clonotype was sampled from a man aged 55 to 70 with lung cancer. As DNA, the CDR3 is TGTGCCAGCAGCTTAGGGGGGGCACGTTCCGATGAGCAGTTCTTC. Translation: CASSLGGARSDEQFF.